This TCR beta chain was captured in a study of blood T cell repertoires in COVID-19 (dated by TCRdb to the early 2020s). Notes on the research overall: Collaborator samples came from the United States, Italy and Spain and covered acute and convalescent phases of COVID-19. The prospective study material was composed of cDNA or gDNA derived from T cells, B-cell-depleted T cells, or PBMCs. Subjects who had been exposed to COVID-19, were actively infected with it, or had recovered from it provided the deeply sampled blood TCRbeta repertoires that made up the dataset. The repertoires were released in a freely available public database intended as a resource for research on the immune response to SARS-CoV-2. Samples were obtained from the ongoing ImmuneRACE study (first 160 participants) and from about 1,300 subjects provided by 6 global collaborators. A de-identified subject ID, COVID-19 status, age in years and sex were almost always included in the sample metadata. Where HLA class I and class II types were available, the types were taken from metadata supplied by the sample provider, not from assay-based typing. What the authors observed across the whole study: How much clinical and demographic metadata was included differed by source and by participant, and the metadata was provided uncurated.

About this clone: Its antigen specificity is not known. No per-base quality is available; no much larger clone lies one base away.

Each collaborating institution followed its own protocols to collect whole blood in K2EDTA tubes. Collaborator samples were shipped for TCRbeta analysis as frozen whole blood, isolated PBMCs, or DNA extracted from either sample type. The immunoSEQ Assay, a bias-controlled multiplex PCR, was used to amplify TCRbeta CDR3 regions from genomic DNA. From the authors' description of their analysis: Nucleated cell counts per sample were estimated from amplification of reference gene primers within the assay. To quantify the absolute abundance of each unique TCRbeta CDR3 rearrangement, sequence reads were collapsed and filtered. For each sample, productive Simpson clonality was calculated as the square root of Simpson's diversity index across productive rearrangements. Imported from immuneACCESS, the table was reduced by TCRdb to in-frame sequences with V and J called. These copies leave out some clones; in studies compared against another copy, an unresolved V gene accounts for under half, and the cause of the remainder is not known. D and trimming were read from the DNA, whereas the V and J calls and clone size are those reported in that table. This sample gives over 130,000 clones in total; about 86% of them show up just once. In total, the top ten clones hold approximately 3.5% of the sample.

The clonotype originates from a man in his 70s with acute or convalescent COVID-19. The specimen was peripheral blood.

The nucleotide sequence is given as TGTGCCAGTAGGGACAGGGGTAACGACAATGAGCAGTTCTTC. It codes for CASRDRGNDNEQFF. This chain joins TRBV19 to TRBJ2-1, with 9 junctional bases fitting TRBD1. Reading from cysteine to phenylalanine, the CDR3 counts 14 amino acids. The only DNA kept is the CDR3, 42 bases in frame from the first base. V has 6 bases trimmed and J has 5 bases trimmed; junction bases matching no gene number 5. The germline V gene (reference sequence) yields LNHDA for CDR1 and SQIVND for CDR2.